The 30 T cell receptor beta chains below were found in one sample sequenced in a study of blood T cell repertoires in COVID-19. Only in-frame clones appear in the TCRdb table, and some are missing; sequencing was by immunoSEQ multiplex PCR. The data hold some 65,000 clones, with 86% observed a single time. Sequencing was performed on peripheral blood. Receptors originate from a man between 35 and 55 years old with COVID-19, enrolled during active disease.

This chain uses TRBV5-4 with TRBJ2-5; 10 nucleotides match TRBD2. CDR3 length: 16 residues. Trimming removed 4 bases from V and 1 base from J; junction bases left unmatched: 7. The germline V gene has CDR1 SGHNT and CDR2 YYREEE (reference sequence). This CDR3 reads CASSPLAGALQETQYF. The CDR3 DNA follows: TGTGCCAGCAGCCCTCTAGCGGGGGCCCTCCAAGAGACCCAGTACTTC.

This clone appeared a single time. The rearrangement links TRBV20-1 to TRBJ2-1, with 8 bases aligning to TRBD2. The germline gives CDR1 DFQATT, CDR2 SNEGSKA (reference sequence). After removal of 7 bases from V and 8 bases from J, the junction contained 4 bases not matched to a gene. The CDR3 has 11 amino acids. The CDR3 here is CSVPGGHEQFF. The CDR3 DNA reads TGCAGTGTTCCGGGGGGGCATGAGCAGTTCTTC.

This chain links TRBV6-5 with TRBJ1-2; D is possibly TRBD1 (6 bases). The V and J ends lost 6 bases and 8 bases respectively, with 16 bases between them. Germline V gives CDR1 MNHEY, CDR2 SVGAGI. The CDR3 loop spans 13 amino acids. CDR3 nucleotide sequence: TGTGCCAGCAGATGGAGCCAGGGGTCGGGCTACACCTTC. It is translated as CASRWSQGSGYTF.

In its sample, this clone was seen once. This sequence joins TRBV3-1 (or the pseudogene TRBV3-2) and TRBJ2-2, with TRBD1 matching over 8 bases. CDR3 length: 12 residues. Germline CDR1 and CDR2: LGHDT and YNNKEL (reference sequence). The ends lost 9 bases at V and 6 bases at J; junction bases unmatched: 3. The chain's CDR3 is CASQGAAGELFF. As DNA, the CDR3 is TGTGCCAGTCAGGGGGCAGCCGGGGAGCTGTTTTTT.

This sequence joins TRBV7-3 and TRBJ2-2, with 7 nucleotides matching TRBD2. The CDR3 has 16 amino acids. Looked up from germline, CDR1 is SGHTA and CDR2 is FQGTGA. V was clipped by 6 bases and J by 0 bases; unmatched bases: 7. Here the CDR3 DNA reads TGTGCCAGCAGGAGCGGGGCCCAGGCGAACACCGGGGAGCTGTTTTTT. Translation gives CASRSGAQANTGELFF. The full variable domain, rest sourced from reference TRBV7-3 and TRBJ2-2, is GAGVSQTPSNKVTEKGKYVELRCDPISGHTALYWYRQSLGQGPEFLIYFQGTGAADDSGLPNDRFFAVRPEGSVSTLKIQRTERGDSAVYLCASRSGAQANTGELFFGEGSRLTVL.

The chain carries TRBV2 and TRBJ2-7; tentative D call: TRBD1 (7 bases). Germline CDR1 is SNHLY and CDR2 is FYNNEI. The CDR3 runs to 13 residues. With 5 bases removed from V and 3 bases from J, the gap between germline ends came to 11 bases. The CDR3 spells CASSRQGGYEQYF. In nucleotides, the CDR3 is TGTGCCAGCAGTCGACAGGGAGGCTACGAGCAGTACTTC. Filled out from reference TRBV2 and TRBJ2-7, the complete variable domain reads EPEVTQTPSHQVTQMGQEVILRCVPISNHLYFYWYRQILGQKVEFLVSFYNNEISEKSEIFDDQFSVERPDGSNFTLKIRSTKLEDSAMYFCASSRQGGYEQYFGPGTRLTVT.

The DNA of the CDR3 is TGTGCCAGCAGCCCCACAGGGTACCAAGAGACCCAGTACTTC. Translated, it gives CASSPTGYQETQYF. The rearrangement joins TRBV7-9 to TRBJ2-5; D is possibly TRBD1 (6 bases). Trimming shortened V by 5 bases and J by 0 bases, and 10 bases separated the two germline ends. Germline assignment: CDR1 SEHNR and CDR2 FQNEAQ (reference sequence). The CDR3 runs to 14 residues.

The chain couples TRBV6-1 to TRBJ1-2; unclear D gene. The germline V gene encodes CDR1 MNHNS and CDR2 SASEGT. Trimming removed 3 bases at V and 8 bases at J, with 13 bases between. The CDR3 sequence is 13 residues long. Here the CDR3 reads CASSEVQFGGYTF. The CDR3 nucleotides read TGTGCCAGCAGTGAGGTCCAGTTCGGGGGCTACACCTTC.

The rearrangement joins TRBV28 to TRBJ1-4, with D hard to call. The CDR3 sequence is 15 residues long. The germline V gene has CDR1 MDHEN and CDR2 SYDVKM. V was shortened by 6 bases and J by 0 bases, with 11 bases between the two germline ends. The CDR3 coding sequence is TGTGCCAGCAGCCCCCACGGGACAACTAATGAAAAACTGTTTTTT. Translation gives CASSPHGTTNEKLFF.

CDR3 sequence (DNA): TGTGCCATCAGTGACTCCGGGACAGCCTACGAGCAGTACTTC. This translates into CAISDSGTAYEQYF. The chain links TRBV10-3 to TRBJ2-7; 7 bases fit TRBD1. The germline V gene encodes CDR1 ENHRY and CDR2 SYGVKD. CDR3 length: 14 residues. Trimming took 3 bases from V and 2 from J; bases not matched to a gene: 4.

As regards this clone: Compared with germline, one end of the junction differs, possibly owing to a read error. DNA for the CDR3: TGTGCCAGCACCCTCCGGGGGGGGATAATCTTC. It specifies CASTLRGGIIF. V is TRBV28 and J is TRBJ2-1; 8 bases match TRBD2. The CDR3 loop spans 11 amino acids. Germline-derived CDR1 and CDR2 are MDHEN and SYDVKM.

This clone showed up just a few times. CDR3 protein: CASRRDRGQRGNQPQHF. The DNA for the CDR3 is TGTGCCAGCAGGAGGGACAGGGGTCAAAGGGGCAATCAGCCCCAGCATTTT. The genes are TRBV27 and TRBJ1-5, with TRBD1 identical over 10 bases. Germline loops: CDR1 MNHEY, CDR2 SMNVEV (reference sequence). The V gene end was trimmed by 6 bases and the J gene end by 2 bases; junction bases not matched to a gene: 10. The CDR3 consists of 17 residues.

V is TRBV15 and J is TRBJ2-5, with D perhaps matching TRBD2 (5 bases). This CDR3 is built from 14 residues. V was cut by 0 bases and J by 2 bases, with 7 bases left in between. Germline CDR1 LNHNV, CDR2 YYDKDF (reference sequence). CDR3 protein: CATSRDRGQETQYF. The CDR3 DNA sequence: TGTGCCACCAGCAGAGATCGGGGTCAAGAGACCCAGTACTTC.

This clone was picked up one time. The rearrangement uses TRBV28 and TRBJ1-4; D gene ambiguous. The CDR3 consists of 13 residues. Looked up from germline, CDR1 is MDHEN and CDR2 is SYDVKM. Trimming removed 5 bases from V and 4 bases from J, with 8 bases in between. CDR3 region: CASSNSDNEKLFF. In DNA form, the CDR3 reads TGTGCCAGCAGTAATTCAGATAATGAAAAACTGTTTTTT. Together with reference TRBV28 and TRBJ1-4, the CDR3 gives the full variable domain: DVKVTQSSRYLVKRTGEKVFLECVQDMDHENMFWYRQDPGLGLRLIYFSYDVKMKEKGDIPEGYSVSREKKERFSLILESASTNQTSMYLCASSNSDNEKLFFGSGTQLSVL.

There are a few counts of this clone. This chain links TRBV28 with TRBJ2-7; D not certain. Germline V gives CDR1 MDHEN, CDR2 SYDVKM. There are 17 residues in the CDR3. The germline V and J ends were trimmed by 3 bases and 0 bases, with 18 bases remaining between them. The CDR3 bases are TGTGCCAGCAGTTTGGTGCGGTATCCTAACCTCTCCTACGAGCAGTACTTC. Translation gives CASSLVRYPNLSYEQYF.

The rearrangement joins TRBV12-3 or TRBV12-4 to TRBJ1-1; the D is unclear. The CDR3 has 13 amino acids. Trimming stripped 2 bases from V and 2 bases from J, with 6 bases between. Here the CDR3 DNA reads TGTGCCAGCAGTTTATACTTAAACACTGAAGCTTTCTTT. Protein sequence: CASSLYLNTEAFF.

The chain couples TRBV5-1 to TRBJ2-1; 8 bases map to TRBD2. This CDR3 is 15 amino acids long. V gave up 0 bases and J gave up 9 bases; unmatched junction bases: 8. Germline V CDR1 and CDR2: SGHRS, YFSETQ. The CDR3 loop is CASSLGLALSGEQFF. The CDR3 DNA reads TGCGCCAGCAGCTTGGGACTAGCGTTAAGTGGTGAGCAGTTCTTC.

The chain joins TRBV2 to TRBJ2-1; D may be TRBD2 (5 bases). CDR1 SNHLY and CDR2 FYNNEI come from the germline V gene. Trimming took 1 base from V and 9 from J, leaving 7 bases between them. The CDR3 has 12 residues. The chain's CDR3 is CASSEDRGEQFF. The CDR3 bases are TGTGCCAGCAGTGAAGACCGGGGTGAGCAGTTCTTC.

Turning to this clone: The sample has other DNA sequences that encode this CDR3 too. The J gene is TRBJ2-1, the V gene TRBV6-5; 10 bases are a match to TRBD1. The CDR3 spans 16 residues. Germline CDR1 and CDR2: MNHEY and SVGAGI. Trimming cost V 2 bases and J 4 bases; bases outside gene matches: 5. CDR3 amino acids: CASSYGPGQGYNEQFF. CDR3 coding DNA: TGTGCCAGCAGTTACGGGCCGGGACAGGGGTACAATGAGCAGTTCTTC.

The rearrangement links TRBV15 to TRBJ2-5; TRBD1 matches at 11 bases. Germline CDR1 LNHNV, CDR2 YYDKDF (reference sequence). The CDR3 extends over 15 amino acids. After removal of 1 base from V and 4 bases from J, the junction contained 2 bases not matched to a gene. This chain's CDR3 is CATSRGTGGGETQYF. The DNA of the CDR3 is TGTGCCACCAGCAGAGGGACAGGGGGCGGAGAGACCCAGTACTTC.

Written as DNA, the CDR3 is TGTGCCAGCAGCTTAACAGCAGATACGCAGTATTTT. It is translated as CASSLTADTQYF. The chain carries TRBV11-1 and TRBJ2-3; unclear D gene. Trimming took 2 bases from V and 4 from J, leaving 4 bases between them. Germline values: CDR1 SGHAT, CDR2 FQDESV (reference sequence). The CDR3 extends over 12 amino acids.

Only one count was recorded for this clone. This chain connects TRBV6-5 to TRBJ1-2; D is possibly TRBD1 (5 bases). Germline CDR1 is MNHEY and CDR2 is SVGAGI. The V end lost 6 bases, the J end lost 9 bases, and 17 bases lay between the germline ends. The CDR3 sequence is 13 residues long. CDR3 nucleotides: TGTGCCAGCAGACAGGCCCCCGACAGTCGCTACACCTTC. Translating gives CASRQAPDSRYTF.

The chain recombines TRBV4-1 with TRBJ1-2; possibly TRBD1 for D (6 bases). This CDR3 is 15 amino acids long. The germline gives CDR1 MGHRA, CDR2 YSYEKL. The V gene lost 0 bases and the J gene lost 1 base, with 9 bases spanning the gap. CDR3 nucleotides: TGCGCCAGCAGCCAAGATAGGGGGAGTAACTATGGCTACACCTTC. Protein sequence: CASSQDRGSNYGYTF.

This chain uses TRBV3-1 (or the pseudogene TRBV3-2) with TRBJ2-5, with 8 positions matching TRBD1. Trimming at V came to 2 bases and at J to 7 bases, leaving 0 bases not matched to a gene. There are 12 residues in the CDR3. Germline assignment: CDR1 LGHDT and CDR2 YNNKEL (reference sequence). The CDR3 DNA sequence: TGTGCCAGCAGCCAAACAGGGGGGACCCAGTACTTC. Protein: CASSQTGGTQYF.

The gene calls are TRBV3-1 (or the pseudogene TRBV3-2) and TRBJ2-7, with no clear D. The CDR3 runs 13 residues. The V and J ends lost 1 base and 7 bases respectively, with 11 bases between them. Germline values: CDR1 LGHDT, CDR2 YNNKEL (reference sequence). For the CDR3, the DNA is TGTGCCAGCAGCCAAGTTCCCACCGGGGAGCAGTACTTC. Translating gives CASSQVPTGEQYF.

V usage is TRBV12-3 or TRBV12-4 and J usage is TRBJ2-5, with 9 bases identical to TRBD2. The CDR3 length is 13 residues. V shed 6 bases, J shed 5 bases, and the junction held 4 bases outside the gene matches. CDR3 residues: CASSMRGGETQYF. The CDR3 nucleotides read TGTGCCAGCAGCATGCGGGGGGGTGAGACCCAGTACTTC.

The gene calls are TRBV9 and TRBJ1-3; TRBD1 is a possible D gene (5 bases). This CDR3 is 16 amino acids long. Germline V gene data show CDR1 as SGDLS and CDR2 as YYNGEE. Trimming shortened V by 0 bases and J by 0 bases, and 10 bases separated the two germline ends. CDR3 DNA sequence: TGTGCCAGCAGCGTAGTGGGGGGAACCTCTGGAAACACCATATATTTT. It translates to CASSVVGGTSGNTIYF.

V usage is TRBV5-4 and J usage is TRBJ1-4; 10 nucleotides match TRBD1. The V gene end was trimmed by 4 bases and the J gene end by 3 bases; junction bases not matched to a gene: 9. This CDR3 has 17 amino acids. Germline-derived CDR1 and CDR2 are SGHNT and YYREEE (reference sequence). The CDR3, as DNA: TGTGCCAGCAGCCAAACGACAGGGGGCTGGGCTAATGAAAAACTGTTTTTT. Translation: CASSQTTGGWANEKLFF. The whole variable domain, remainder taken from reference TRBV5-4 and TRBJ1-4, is ETGVTQSPTHLIKTRGQQVTLRCSSQSGHNTVSWYQQALGQGPQFIFQYYREEENGRGNFPPRFSGLQFPNYSSELNVNALELDDSALYLCASSQTTGGWANEKLFFGSGTQLSVL.

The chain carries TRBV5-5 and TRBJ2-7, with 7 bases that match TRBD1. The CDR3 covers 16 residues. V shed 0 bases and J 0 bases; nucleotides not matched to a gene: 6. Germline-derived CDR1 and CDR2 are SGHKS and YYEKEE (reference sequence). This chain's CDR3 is CASSLGGDSLSYEQYF. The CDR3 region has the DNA TGTGCCAGCAGCTTGGGAGGGGACAGCCTCTCCTACGAGCAGTACTTC.

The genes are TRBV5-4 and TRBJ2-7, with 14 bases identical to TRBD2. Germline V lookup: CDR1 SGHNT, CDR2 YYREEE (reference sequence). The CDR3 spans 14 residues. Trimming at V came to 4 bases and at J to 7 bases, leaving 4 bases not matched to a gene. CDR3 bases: TGTGCCAGCAGCAAGGGACTAGCGGGGGTTGAGCAGTACTTC. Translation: CASSKGLAGVEQYF.